Below, 9 T cell receptor beta chains from the same sample are listed, as sequenced in a study of regulatory T cells in long-lasting Graves disease. Both iRepertoire HTBI primers and Arm-PCR of CDR3 regions were used to build the TCR beta libraries. A single record per CDR3 protein comes from TCRdb applying MiXCR to the multiplex PCR reads. The data show 400,000 to 500,000 distinct CDR3 sequences, about 15% seen once. The time point is: newly diagnosed GD, antithyroid drugs for less than 3 months. PBMCs were the source of the RNA used for TCR sequencing. In addition, the sample was reused for a study of T cells in Graves' hyperthyroidism and ophthalmopathy.

Material: peripheral blood mononuclear cells (PBMCs), obtained at new diagnosis, from a patient treated with antithyroid drugs. Source of these receptors: a woman aged 18 to 35 with Graves disease.

This clonotype has only a few counts. The V and J genes are TRBV10-3 and TRBJ1-2; D is unclear. The CDR3 is 13 residues long. The V gene's germline CDR1 is ENHRY and CDR2 SYGVKD. Trimming pared 3 bases from V and 4 bases from J, leaving 9 bases between. The CDR3 region has the DNA TGTGCCATCAGTGATGAGGTAGCCTATGGCTACACCTTC. Translated, it gives CAISDEVAYGYTF.

This clonotype was detected many times. V and J are TRBV7-9 and TRBJ2-5; tentative D call: TRBD1 (6 bases). V shed 4 bases and J shed 2 bases, with 11 bases lying between them. From germline, CDR1 is SEHNR and CDR2 FQNEAQ (reference sequence). The CDR3 is 14 residues long. In DNA, the CDR3 is TGTGCCAGCAGCTACAGGGTCCCTCAAGAGACCCAGTACTTC. Protein product: CASSYRVPQETQYF.

This clonotype was counted at least ten times. CDR3 amino acids: CSARDEGTSGDYEQYF. Written as DNA, the CDR3 is TGCAGTGCTAGAGATGAAGGGACTAGCGGGGACTACGAGCAGTACTTC. The chain carries TRBV20-1 and TRBJ2-7; 13 bases align to TRBD2. CDR3 length equals 16 residues. With 0 bases clipped from V and 3 bases from J, the junction kept 5 bases outside the gene matches. Germline CDR1 and CDR2: DFQATT and SNEGSKA (reference sequence).

This clonotype came up many times. The V and J genes are TRBV14 and TRBJ2-3; 8 bases align to TRBD2. V trimming: 1 base; J trimming: 0 bases; junction bases outside the gene matches: 3. Germline values: CDR1 SGHDN, CDR2 FVKESK. The CDR3 length is 16 residues. DNA for the CDR3: TGTGCCAGCAGCCAAGGTTCTAGCGGGAGCACAGATACGCAGTATTTT. The encoded protein is CASSQGSSGSTDTQYF. The full variable domain, rest sourced from reference TRBV14 and TRBJ2-3, is EAGVTQFPSHSVIEKGQTVTLRCDPISGHDNLYWYRRVMGKEIKFLLHFVKESKQDESGMPNNRFLAERTGGTYSTLKVQPAELEDSGVYFCASSQGSSGSTDTQYFGPGTRLTVL.

The table lists this clonotype with many counts. This rearrangement joins TRBV28 to TRBJ2-2; 9 positions match TRBD1. V lost 4 bases and J lost 2; bases outside the gene matches: 5. Per the germline V gene, CDR1 is MDHEN and CDR2 is SYDVKM. This CDR3 comprises 16 residues. The CDR3 nucleotides read TGTGCCAGCAGTTACCCGGGACAGGGAAACACCGGGGAGCTGTTTTTT. This sequence encodes CASSYPGQGNTGELFF. Full variable domain (missing parts from reference TRBV28 and TRBJ2-2): DVKVTQSSRYLVKRTGEKVFLECVQDMDHENMFWYRQDPGLGLRLIYFSYDVKMKEKGDIPEGYSVSREKKERFSLILESASTNQTSMYLCASSYPGQGNTGELFFGEGSRLTVL.

In its sample, this clonotype was seen many times. The V and J genes are TRBV6-2 or TRBV6-3 and TRBJ2-5; no firm D call. Trimming stripped 0 bases from V and 5 bases from J, with 10 bases between. From germline, CDR1 is MNHEY and CDR2 SVGEGT. The CDR3 loop spans 14 amino acids. In DNA form, the CDR3 reads TGTGCCAGCAGTTACTCCTCCGGTGGGGAGACCCAGTACTTC. Its translation is CASSYSSGGETQYF.

This clonotype was seen only a few times. V gene TRBV7-9 combines with J gene TRBJ2-5; D might be TRBD2 (6 bases). Trimming pared 1 base from V and 0 bases from J, leaving 12 bases between. The CDR3 contains 16 residues. The V gene's germline CDR1 is SEHNR and CDR2 FQNEAQ (reference sequence). For the CDR3, the DNA is TGTGCCAGCAGCTTAGTGGGGTGGGACTACCAAGAGACCCAGTACTTC. This sequence encodes CASSLVGWDYQETQYF. Full variable domain (outside the CDR3, taken from reference TRBV7-9 and TRBJ2-5): DTGVSQNPRHKITKRGQNVTFRCDPISEHNRLYWYRQTLGQGPEFLTYFQNEAQLEKSRLLSDRFSAERPKGSFSTLEIQRTEQGDSAMYLCASSLVGWDYQETQYFGPGTRLLVL.

This clonotype came up many times. This chain uses TRBV2 with TRBJ2-1; D perhaps matches TRBD1 (6 bases). This CDR3 has 13 residues. The V end was cut by 5 bases, the J end by 10 bases, with 15 bases between. The germline CDR1 and CDR2 sequences are SNHLY and FYNNEI. The CDR3 is CASSYREWGEQFF. In DNA, the CDR3 is TGTGCCAGCAGTTACAGGGAATGGGGGGAGCAGTTCTTC. Supplemented by reference TRBV2 and TRBJ2-1, the full variable domain reads EPEVTQTPSHQVTQMGQEVILRCVPISNHLYFYWYRQILGQKVEFLVSFYNNEISEKSEIFDDQFSVERPDGSNFTLKIRSTKLEDSAMYFCASSYREWGEQFFGPGTRLTVL.

The DNA for the CDR3 is TGTGCCACCAGTGATAAGACGCGGGAGCCCGGGGAGCTGTTTTTT. Its translation: CATSDKTREPGELFF. The chain uses TRBV24-1 and TRBJ2-2, with TRBD2 matching over 7 bases. Germline-derived CDR1 and CDR2 are KGHDR and SFDVKD. Trimming removed 3 bases from V and 6 bases from J; junction bases left unmatched: 6. The CDR3 is 15 residues long.